A single TCR beta chain is shown here with its context. What it binds is not known. The data derive from a study of T cell responses to AZD1222 COVID-19 vaccine. Study information: Timing groups of about 4 and about 12 weeks for second doses were pooled. Study-level findings and limits: Donors were largely white British and mainly female; clonal diversity was possibly underestimated. Sampling that yielded the repertoires occurred only after the peak T cell response.

The CDR3 has 14 amino acids. After removal of 2 bases from V and 0 bases from J, the junction contained 1 base not matched to a gene. Germline loops: CDR1 WSHSY, CDR2 SAAADI. The assay was immunoSEQ multiplex PCR, and TCRdb's table has in-frame clones only and misses some. Of over 65,000 clones listed, around 73% are singletons. Here the sequenced sample was peripheral blood, taken on day 0 of AZD1222 vaccination. The source of this sequence is an adult in good health. This chain links TRBV10-2 with TRBJ2-7; TRBD1 matches 7 bases. CDR3 protein: CASSEGTVSYEQYF. In nucleotides, the CDR3 is TGCGCCAGCAGTGAGGGGACAGTCTCCTACGAGCAGTACTTC.